The 22 T cell receptor beta chains below come from one sample, sequenced in a study of blood T cell repertoires in COVID-19. TCRdb's copy holds only in-frame clones and misses some; the assay was immunoSEQ multiplex PCR. The sample holds over 250,000 clones, approximately 90% seen once. The material sequenced was peripheral blood. These receptors came from a man in his fifties or sixties who had recovered from COVID-19.

This rearrangement joins TRBV21-1 to TRBJ2-5; the table names TRBD2, a call not compared with the DNA. TRBV21-1 is termed a pseudogene. This CDR3 comprises 15 residues. The CDR3 here is CASSTSSREQETQYF. CDR3 bases: TGTGCCAGCAGCACATCATCACGGGAACAAGAGACCCAGTACTTC.

This sequence joins TRBV7-8 and TRBJ1-1; TRBD1 is a possible D gene (5 bases). This CDR3 is built from 15 residues. V was shortened by 1 base and J by 1 base, with 10 bases between the two germline ends. Germline V gene lookup returns CDR1 SGHVS and CDR2 FQNEAQ. The CDR3 protein is CASSLGPGGNTEAFF. The CDR3 DNA is TGTGCCAGCAGCTTAGGACCGGGGGGGAACACTGAAGCTTTCTTT.

The V and J genes are TRBV18 and TRBJ1-1, with D uncertain. Trimming removed 3 bases at V and 1 base at J, with 12 bases between. Germline V gives CDR1 KGHSH, CDR2 LQKENI. The CDR3 length is 15 residues. The chain's CDR3 is CASSPDGATNTEAFF. In nucleotides, the CDR3 is TGTGCCAGCTCACCTGATGGTGCTACGAACACTGAAGCTTTCTTT.

This sequence joins TRBV5-1 and TRBJ1-1; unclear D gene. Germline CDR1 is SGHRS and CDR2 is YFSETQ. The CDR3 runs to 16 residues. V lost 0 bases, J lost 4 bases, and 16 bases lay in between. CDR3 DNA sequence: TGCGCCAGCAGCTTGGCGTCTGTGCAGGTGGGCACTGAAGCTTTCTTT. Encoded protein: CASSLASVQVGTEAFF.

The rearrangement links TRBV15 to TRBJ2-2, with 10 positions matching TRBD1. This CDR3 has 22 residues. Germline V gene data show CDR1 as LNHNV and CDR2 as YYDKDF (reference sequence). Trimming at V came to 5 bases and at J to 1 base, leaving 22 bases not matched to a gene. The CDR3 coding sequence is TGTGCCACCAGCCCGAGCATTCGGGACAGGGGCCGCGAATCCTTGAACACCGGGGAGCTGTTTTTT. It encodes CATSPSIRDRGRESLNTGELFF.

The chain has TRBV2 and TRBJ2-1, with 10 bases aligning to TRBD2. J gave up 4 bases and V 6 bases, and 6 bases lay outside the gene matches. Germline CDR1 and CDR2: SNHLY and FYNNEI. There are 15 residues in the CDR3. CDR3 DNA sequence: TGTGCCAGCAGCGAAAGCGGGGGGGCATACAATGAGCAGTTCTTC. It codes for CASSESGGAYNEQFF. The full variable domain, in which reference TRBV2 and TRBJ2-1 provide the parts outside the CDR3, is EPEVTQTPSHQVTQMGQEVILRCVPISNHLYFYWYRQILGQKVEFLVSFYNNEISEKSEIFDDQFSVERPDGSNFTLKIRSTKLEDSAMYFCASSESGGAYNEQFFGPGTRLTVL.

The chain joins TRBV27 to TRBJ1-2, with D possibly matching TRBD1 (6 bases). This CDR3 spans 14 amino acids. V lost 2 bases and J lost 2, with 9 bases in between. Looked up from germline, CDR1 is MNHEY and CDR2 is SMNVEV (reference sequence). The DNA of the CDR3 is TGTGCCAGCAGTTTAGGACAGAAGAACTATGGCTACACCTTC. Its protein product is CASSLGQKNYGYTF.

The rearrangement uses TRBV18 and TRBJ1-2; a possible D gene is TRBD1 (5 bases). The CDR3 consists of 15 residues. Trimming shortened V by 4 bases and J by 3 bases, and 15 bases separated the two germline ends. Germline CDR1 KGHSH, CDR2 LQKENI. The CDR3 loop is CASSQGATGDYGYTF. The CDR3 DNA reads TGTGCCAGCTCACAAGGGGCAACCGGTGACTATGGCTACACCTTC.

This chain uses TRBV5-1 with TRBJ2-3, with 8 bases identical to TRBD1. Germline V lookup: CDR1 SGHRS, CDR2 YFSETQ. The CDR3 runs 13 residues. Unmatched junction bases numbered 1, after V lost 4 bases and J lost 3 bases. For the CDR3, the DNA is TGCGCCAGCAGCACAGGGGGAACAGATACGCAGTATTTT. As protein: CASSTGGTDTQYF.

This chain connects TRBV7-2 to TRBJ1-2; no clear D. The CDR3 extends over 14 amino acids. Per germline, CDR1 SGHTA and CDR2 FQGNSA. V dropped 4 bases and J dropped 4 bases, with 13 bases sitting between them. CDR3: CASSSGVNPYGYTF. CDR3 sequence (DNA): TGTGCCAGCAGCTCGGGAGTAAACCCCTATGGCTACACCTTC.

The chain couples TRBV4-2 to TRBJ2-7; no definite D call. Germline CDR1 LGHNA, CDR2 YNFKEQ. Trimming removed 0 bases from V and 3 bases from J, with 6 bases in between. CDR3 length: 13 amino acids. CDR3 in DNA: TGTGCCAGCAGCCAAGACATCTACTACGAGCAGTACTTC. Protein: CASSQDIYYEQYF.

The chain has TRBV28 and TRBJ2-5; 8 bases are shared with TRBD2. With 6 bases clipped from V and 5 bases from J, the junction kept 11 bases outside the gene matches. CDR1 and CDR2 from the germline V gene are MDHEN and SYDVKM. The CDR3 sequence is 15 residues long. CDR3 residues: CASRDLTGGRETQYF. CDR3 nucleotides: TGTGCCAGCAGGGACCTGACGGGGGGGCGGGAGACCCAGTACTTC.

This rearrangement joins TRBV5-8 to TRBJ1-5, with 7 nucleotides matching TRBD1. The CDR3 loop spans 16 amino acids. Germline lookup yields CDR1 SGHTS and CDR2 YDEGEE. The V gene end was trimmed by 4 bases and the J gene end by 1 base; junction bases not matched to a gene: 8. The CDR3 DNA reads as TGTGCCAGCAGCCTACGACAGGGATCGAGCAATCAGCCCCAGCATTTT. Its protein is CASSLRQGSSNQPQHF.

This sequence joins TRBV24-1 and TRBJ1-1; TRBD1 aligns across 7 bases. Germline V gene lookup returns CDR1 KGHDR and CDR2 SFDVKD. Trimming removed 2 bases from V and 7 bases from J; junction bases left unmatched: 3. The CDR3 has 13 residues. The CDR3: CATSDSGTDEAFF. The CDR3 DNA sequence: TGTGCCACCAGTGATTCTGGGACAGATGAAGCTTTCTTT.

The chain carries TRBV6-6 and TRBJ2-2, with D tentatively TRBD1 (6 bases). The germline V and J ends were trimmed by 6 bases and 1 base, with 9 bases remaining between them. The CDR3 loop spans 14 amino acids. CDR1 is MNHNY, CDR2 SVGAGI, per germline (reference sequence). The chain's CDR3 is CASRIRGNTGELFF. The CDR3 DNA reads TGTGCCAGCAGGATCAGGGGGAACACCGGGGAGCTGTTTTTT.

Comments on this clone: The junction does not match germline at one end; this may be a read error. The V gene is TRBV2, the J gene TRBJ2-7; a possible D gene is TRBD1 (5 bases). CDR1 and CDR2 (germline): SNHLY, FYNNEI. The CDR3 is made up of 16 amino acids. The DNA of the CDR3 is TGTGCCAGCAGCGAAGCCCCGGACGACAGATCCTACGAGCAGTACTTC. It is translated as CASSEAPDDRSYEQYF.

The rearrangement joins TRBV29-1 to TRBJ2-2; no firm D call. Per germline, CDR1 SQVTM and CDR2 ANQGSEA. Trimming shortened V by 4 bases and J by 6 bases, and 9 bases separated the two germline ends. This CDR3 region has 12 residues. The CDR3 nucleotides are TGCAGCGTTGGCAGGTCCCCCGGGGAGCTGTTTTTT. Its protein is CSVGRSPGELFF.

The CDR3: CASSYTGGSNSPLHF. As DNA, the CDR3 is TGTGCCAGTAGTTACACAGGGGGGAGTAATTCACCCCTCCACTTT. The chain recombines TRBV19 with TRBJ1-6, with TRBD1 identical over 8 bases. Germline V gives CDR1 LNHDA, CDR2 SQIVND (reference sequence). V lost 5 bases to trimming and J lost 6 bases; unmatched junction nucleotides: 6. This CDR3 has 15 amino acids.

V usage is TRBV18 and J usage is TRBJ2-1; D might be TRBD2 (7 bases). Between the trimmed V and J ends, which lost 4 bases and 3 bases, there was a span of 13 bases. Germline V gene data show CDR1 as KGHSH and CDR2 as LQKENI. The CDR3 is 15 residues long. The CDR3 here is CASSRGGLYYNEQFF. As DNA, the CDR3 is TGTGCCAGCTCACGCGGGGGCCTATACTACAATGAGCAGTTCTTC.

A single count supports this clone. This chain links TRBV11-2 with TRBJ1-2, with D possibly being TRBD1 (6 bases). V was clipped by 1 base and J by 3 bases, with 12 bases between them. Germline V gene sequence: CDR1 SGHAT, CDR2 FQNNGV. There are 15 residues in the CDR3. The chain's CDR3 is CASSLGAGVDYGYTF. CDR3 in DNA: TGTGCCAGCAGCTTAGGGGCAGGGGTTGACTATGGCTACACCTTC.

In DNA, the CDR3 is TGCGCCAGCAGCGACAGCTTGAACACTGAAGCTTTCTTT. It is translated as CASSDSLNTEAFF. The chain has TRBV10-1 and TRBJ1-1; a possible D gene is TRBD1 (5 bases). In germline, CDR1 is WNHNN, CDR2 SYGVQD (reference sequence). V lost 6 bases and J 0 bases, leaving 8 bases between the germline ends. This CDR3 region has 13 residues.

This clone was picked up one time. The chain is built from TRBV5-1 and TRBJ1-2, with TRBD1 matching 7 bases. V was clipped by 4 bases and J by 1 base; unmatched bases: 4. This CDR3 comprises 14 residues. Germline V gene lookup returns CDR1 SGHRS and CDR2 YFSETQ. The CDR3 coding sequence is TGCGCCAGCAGCGAGGGGGCTAGTAACTATGGCTACACCTTC. Translating it yields CASSEGASNYGYTF.